This TCR beta chain was found in a study of T cell changes during pregnancy in multiple sclerosis. Germline trimming cut 1 base from V and 8 bases from J; bases unmatched to any gene: 5. CDR3 length equals 14 residues. Germline V gives CDR1 SGDLS, CDR2 YYNGEE. Here immunoSEQ multiplex PCR was the method, and the copy in TCRdb shows in-frame clones only, minus some. The table includes tens of thousands of clones, just over 90% detected once. The source material was peripheral blood, sampled in the second trimester of pregnancy. The sequence came from a female donor with multiple sclerosis, enrolled in a pregnancy study. V is TRBV9 and J is TRBJ2-1; 8 bases line up with TRBD2. The CDR3 is CASSVSGGIDEQFF. The CDR3 region has the DNA TGTGCCAGCAGCGTAAGCGGGGGAATCGATGAGCAGTTCTTC.